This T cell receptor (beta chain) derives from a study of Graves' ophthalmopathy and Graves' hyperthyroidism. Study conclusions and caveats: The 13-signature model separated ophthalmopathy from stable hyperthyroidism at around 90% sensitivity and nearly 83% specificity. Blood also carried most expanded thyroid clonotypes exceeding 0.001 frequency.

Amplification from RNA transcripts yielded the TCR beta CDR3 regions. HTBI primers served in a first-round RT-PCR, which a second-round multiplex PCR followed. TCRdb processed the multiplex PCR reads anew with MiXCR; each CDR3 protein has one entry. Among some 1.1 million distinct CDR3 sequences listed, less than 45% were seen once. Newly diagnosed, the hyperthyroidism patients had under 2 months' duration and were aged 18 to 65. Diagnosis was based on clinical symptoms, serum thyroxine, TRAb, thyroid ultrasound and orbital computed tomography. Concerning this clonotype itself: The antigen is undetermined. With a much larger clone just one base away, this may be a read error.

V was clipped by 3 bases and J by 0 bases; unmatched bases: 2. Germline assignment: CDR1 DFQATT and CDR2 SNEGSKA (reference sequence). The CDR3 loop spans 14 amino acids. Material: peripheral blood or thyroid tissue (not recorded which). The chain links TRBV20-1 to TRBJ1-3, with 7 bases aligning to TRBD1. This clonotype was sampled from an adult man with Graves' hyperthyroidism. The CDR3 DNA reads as TGCAGTGCTAGGGACAGGAGCTCTGGAAACACCATATATTTT. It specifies CSARDRSSGNTIYF.